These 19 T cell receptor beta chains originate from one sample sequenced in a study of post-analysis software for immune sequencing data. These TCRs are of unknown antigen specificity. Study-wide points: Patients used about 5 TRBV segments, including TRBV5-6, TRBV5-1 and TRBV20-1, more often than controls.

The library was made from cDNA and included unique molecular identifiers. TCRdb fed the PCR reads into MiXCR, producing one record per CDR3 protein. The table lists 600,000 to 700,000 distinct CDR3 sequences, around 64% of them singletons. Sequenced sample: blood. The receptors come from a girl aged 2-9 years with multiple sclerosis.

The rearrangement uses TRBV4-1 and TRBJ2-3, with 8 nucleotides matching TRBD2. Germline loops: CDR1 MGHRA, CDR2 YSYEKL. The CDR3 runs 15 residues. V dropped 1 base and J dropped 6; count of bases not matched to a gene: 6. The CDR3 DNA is TGCGCCAGCAGCCAAGTATTAGCGGGATTGGATACGCAGTATTTT. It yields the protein CASSQVLAGLDTQYF.

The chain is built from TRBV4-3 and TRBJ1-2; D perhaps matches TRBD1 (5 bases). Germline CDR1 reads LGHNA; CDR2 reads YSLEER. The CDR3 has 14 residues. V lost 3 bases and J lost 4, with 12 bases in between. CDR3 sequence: CASSHLTVPYGYTF. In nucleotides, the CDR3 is TGCGCCAGCAGCCACCTGACAGTTCCCTATGGCTACACCTTC.

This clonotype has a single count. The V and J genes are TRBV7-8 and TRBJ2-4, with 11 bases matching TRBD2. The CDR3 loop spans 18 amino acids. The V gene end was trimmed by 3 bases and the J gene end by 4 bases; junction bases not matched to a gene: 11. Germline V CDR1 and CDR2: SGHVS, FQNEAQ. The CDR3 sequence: CASSFRNLAGGLKNIQYF. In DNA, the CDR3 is TGTGCCAGCAGCTTCCGGAATCTAGCGGGGGGCCTAAAAAACATTCAGTACTTC. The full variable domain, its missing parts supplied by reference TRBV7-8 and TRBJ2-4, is GAGVSQSPRYKVAKRGQDVALRCDPISGHVSLFWYQQALGQGPEFLTYFQNEAQLDKSGLPSDRFFAERPEGSVSTLKIQRTQQEDSAVYLCASSFRNLAGGLKNIQYFGAGTRLSVL.

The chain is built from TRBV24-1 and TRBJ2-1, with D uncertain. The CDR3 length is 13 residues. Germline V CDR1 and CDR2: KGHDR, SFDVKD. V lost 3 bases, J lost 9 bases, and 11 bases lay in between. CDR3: CATSDAPTTEQFF. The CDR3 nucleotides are TGTGCCACCAGTGATGCGCCGACAACTGAGCAGTTCTTC.

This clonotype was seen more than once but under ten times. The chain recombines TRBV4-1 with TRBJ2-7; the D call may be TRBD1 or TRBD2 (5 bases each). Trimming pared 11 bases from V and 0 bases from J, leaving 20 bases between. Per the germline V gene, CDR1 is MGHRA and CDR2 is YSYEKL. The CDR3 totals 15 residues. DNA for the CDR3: TGCGCCGGCACCCCGGGGCCCCAGGTCTCCTACGAGCAGTACTTC. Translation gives CAGTPGPQVSYEQYF.

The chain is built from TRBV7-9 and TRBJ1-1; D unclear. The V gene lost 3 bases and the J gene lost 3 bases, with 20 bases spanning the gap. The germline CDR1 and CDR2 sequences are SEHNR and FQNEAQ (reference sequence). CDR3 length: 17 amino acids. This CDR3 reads CASSFAMDPRGDTEAFF. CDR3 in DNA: TGTGCCAGCAGCTTTGCCATGGATCCCCGTGGGGACACTGAAGCTTTCTTT.

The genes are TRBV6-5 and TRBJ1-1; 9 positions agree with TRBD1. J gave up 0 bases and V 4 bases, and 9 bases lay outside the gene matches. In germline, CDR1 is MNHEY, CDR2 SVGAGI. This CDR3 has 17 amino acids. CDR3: CASSLTGTGLMNTEAFF. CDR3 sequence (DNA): TGTGCCAGCAGTTTGACCGGGACAGGGTTGATGAACACTGAAGCTTTCTTT.

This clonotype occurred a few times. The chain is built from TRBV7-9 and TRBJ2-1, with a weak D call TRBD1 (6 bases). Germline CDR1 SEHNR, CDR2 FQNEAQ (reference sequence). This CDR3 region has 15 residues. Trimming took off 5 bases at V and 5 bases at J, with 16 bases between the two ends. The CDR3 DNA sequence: TGTGCCAGCAGCGGCACTAGGGGGATCAACAATGAGCAGTTCTTC. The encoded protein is CASSGTRGINNEQFF.

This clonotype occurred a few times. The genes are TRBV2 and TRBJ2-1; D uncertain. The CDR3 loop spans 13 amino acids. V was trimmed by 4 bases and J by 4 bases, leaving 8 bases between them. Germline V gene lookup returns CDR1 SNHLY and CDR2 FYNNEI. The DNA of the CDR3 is TGTGCCAGCAGTGGCACTCCGTACAATGAGCAGTTCTTC. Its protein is CASSGTPYNEQFF.

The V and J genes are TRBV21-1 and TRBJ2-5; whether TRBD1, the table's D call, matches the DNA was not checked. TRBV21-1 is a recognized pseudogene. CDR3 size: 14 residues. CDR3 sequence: CASTKDREGETQYF. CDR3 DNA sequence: TGTGCCAGCACCAAGGACAGGGAGGGAGAGACCCAGTACTTC.

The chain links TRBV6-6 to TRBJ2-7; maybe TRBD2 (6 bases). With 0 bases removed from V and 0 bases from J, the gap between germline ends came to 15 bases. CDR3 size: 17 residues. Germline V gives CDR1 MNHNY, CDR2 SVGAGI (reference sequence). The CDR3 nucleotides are TGTGCCAGCAGTTACTCAGCTAGCGTCATAAGCTCCTACGAGCAGTACTTC. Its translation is CASSYSASVISSYEQYF.

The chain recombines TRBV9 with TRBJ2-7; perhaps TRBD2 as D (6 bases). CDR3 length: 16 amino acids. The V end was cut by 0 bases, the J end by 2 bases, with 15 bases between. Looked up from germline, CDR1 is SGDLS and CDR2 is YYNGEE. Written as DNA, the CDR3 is TGTGCCAGCAGCGTAGTAGGAGGGAGCGATACCTACGAGCAGTACTTC. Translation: CASSVVGGSDTYEQYF.

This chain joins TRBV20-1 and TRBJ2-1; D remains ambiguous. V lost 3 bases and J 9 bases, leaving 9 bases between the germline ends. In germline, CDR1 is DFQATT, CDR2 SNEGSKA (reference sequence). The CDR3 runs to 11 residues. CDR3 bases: TGCAGTGCTAGGGGGTGGGGTGAGCAGTTCTTC. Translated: CSARGWGEQFF.

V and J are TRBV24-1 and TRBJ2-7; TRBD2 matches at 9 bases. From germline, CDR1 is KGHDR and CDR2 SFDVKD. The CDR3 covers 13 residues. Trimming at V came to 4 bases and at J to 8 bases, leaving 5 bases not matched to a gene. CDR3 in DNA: TGTGCCACCAGTGACGAGTCTAGCGGGAAGCAGTACTTC. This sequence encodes CATSDESSGKQYF.

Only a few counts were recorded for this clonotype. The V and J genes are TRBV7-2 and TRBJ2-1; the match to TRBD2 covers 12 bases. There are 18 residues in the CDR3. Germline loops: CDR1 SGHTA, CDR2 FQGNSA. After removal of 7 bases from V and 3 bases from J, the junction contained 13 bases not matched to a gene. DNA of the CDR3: TGTGCCAGCACCAATAGGAGGCTAGCGGGGGGGCTCTACAATGAGCAGTTCTTC. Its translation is CASTNRRLAGGLYNEQFF. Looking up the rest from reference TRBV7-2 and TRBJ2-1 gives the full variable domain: GAGVSQSPSNKVTEKGKDVELRCDPISGHTALYWYRQSLGQGLEFLIYFQGNSAPDKSGLPSDRFSAERTGGSVSTLTIQRTQQEDSAVYLCASTNRRLAGGLYNEQFFGPGTRLTVL.

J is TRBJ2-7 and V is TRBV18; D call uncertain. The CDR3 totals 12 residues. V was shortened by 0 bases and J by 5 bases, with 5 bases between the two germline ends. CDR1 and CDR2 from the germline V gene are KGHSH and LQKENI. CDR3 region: CASSPPGDEQYF. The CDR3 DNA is TGTGCCAGCTCACCACCAGGAGACGAGCAGTACTTC.

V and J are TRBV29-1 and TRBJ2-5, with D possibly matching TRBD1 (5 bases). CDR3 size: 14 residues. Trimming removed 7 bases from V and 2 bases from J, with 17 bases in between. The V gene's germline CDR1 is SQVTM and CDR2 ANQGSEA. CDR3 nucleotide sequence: TGCAGCGCGACCCCCGCGGACAAACAAGAGACCCAGTACTTC. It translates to CSATPADKQETQYF.

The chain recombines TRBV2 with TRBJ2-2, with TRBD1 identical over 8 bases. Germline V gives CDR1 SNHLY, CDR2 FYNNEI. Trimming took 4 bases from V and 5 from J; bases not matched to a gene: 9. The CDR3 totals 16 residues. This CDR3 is CASSARRQGNTGELFF. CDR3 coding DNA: TGTGCCAGCAGTGCCCGGAGACAGGGGAATACCGGGGAGCTGTTTTTT.

The CDR3 reads CASSQGGDPQETQYF. CDR3 coding DNA: TGCGCCAGCAGCCAAGGAGGGGACCCCCAAGAGACCCAGTACTTC. The V call is TRBV4-3, the J call TRBJ2-5; TRBD1 or TRBD2 may be the D gene (5 bases each). The germline V and J ends were trimmed by 1 base and 1 base, with 10 bases remaining between them. The CDR3 is 15 residues long. Germline CDR1 and CDR2: LGHNA and YSLEER.